A single sample gave rise to the 14 T cell receptor beta chains below, sequenced in a study of patients and donors after allogeneic stem cell transplantation. TCRdb processed the RT-PCR reads anew with MiXCR; each CDR3 protein has one entry. The sample consists of 190,000 or so distinct CDR3 sequences, 35% to 45% of them appearing once. The sequenced sample was blood, either unsorted or a sorted T cell fraction (not recorded which). The receptors stem from a human donor who was either an allogeneic HSCT recipient or a stem cell or donor lymphocyte infusion donor (not recorded which). It is not recorded whose cells these are; they may come from a transplant donor.

This clonotype was seen only a few times. V and J are TRBV12-3 or TRBV12-4 and TRBJ2-5; 8 bases fit TRBD1. The length of the CDR3 is 14 residues. Unmatched junction bases numbered 5, after V lost 3 bases and J lost 5 bases. Here the CDR3 reads CASSLPTGAETQYF. DNA for the CDR3: TGTGCCAGCAGTTTGCCGACAGGGGCTGAGACCCAGTACTTC.

This clonotype was found a few times. V usage is TRBV20-1 and J usage is TRBJ1-4; 8 nucleotides line up with TRBD1. The CDR3 covers 14 residues. Germline values: CDR1 DFQATT, CDR2 SNEGSKA (reference sequence). V was clipped by 1 base and J by 8 bases; unmatched bases: 6. The CDR3 region is CSARVSGTGEKLFF. The CDR3 nucleotides are TGCAGTGCTAGAGTTTCGGGGACAGGCGAAAAACTGTTTTTT.

The chain joins TRBV4-1 to TRBJ1-4; D possibly corresponds to TRBD1 (5 bases). This CDR3 is 12 amino acids long. The germline CDR1 and CDR2 sequences are MGHRA and YSYEKL. Between the trimmed V and J ends, which lost 5 bases and 12 bases, there was a span of 13 bases. The chain's CDR3 is CASSGQGGELFF. The CDR3 DNA sequence: TGCGCCAGCAGCGGTCAGGGCGGCGAACTGTTTTTT.

The V call is TRBV7-7, the J call TRBJ2-5; D is unclear. The CDR3 sequence is 12 residues long. Germline lookup yields CDR1 SSHAT and CDR2 FNYEAQ (reference sequence). V lost 8 bases, J lost 1 base, and 8 bases lay in between. The CDR3: CASGQTQETQYF. As DNA, the CDR3 is TGTGCCAGCGGGCAGACCCAAGAGACCCAGTACTTC.

In its sample, this clonotype was seen a few times. The germline gene is not matched at one end of the junction; a read error may be the cause. This chain uses TRBV18 with TRBJ2-7; D is unclear. CDR1 and CDR2 (germline): KGHSH, LQKENI. CDR3 length: 15 amino acids. The CDR3 reads CASSTPGRSSYEQYF. The CDR3 DNA follows: TGTGCCAGCTCAACACCAGGTCGAAGCTCCTACGAGCAGTACTTC.

This clonotype was counted a few times. The chain uses TRBV6-1 and TRBJ2-7, with a tentative D call TRBD1 (6 bases). The CDR3 length is 14 residues. Germline V CDR1 and CDR2: MNHNS, SASEGT. Trimming took off 5 bases at V and 1 base at J, with 12 bases between the two ends. CDR3 nucleotides: TGTGCCAGCAGTACAGGGTCAAGGTCCTACGAGCAGTACTTC. Protein product: CASSTGSRSYEQYF.

Written as DNA, the CDR3 is TGCAGTGCTAGATCGACAGGGAACACTGAAGCTTTCTTT. This encodes CSARSTGNTEAFF. This sequence joins TRBV20-1 and TRBJ1-1; D perhaps matches TRBD1 (6 bases). Deletions cut 2 bases from V and 1 base from J, with 8 bases between. The CDR3 is 13 amino acids. Per germline, CDR1 DFQATT and CDR2 SNEGSKA (reference sequence).

The genes are TRBV6-5 and TRBJ1-1; 7 bases match TRBD1. Per the germline V gene, CDR1 is MNHEY and CDR2 is SVGAGI. The CDR3 runs 16 residues. J lost 0 bases, V lost 2 bases, and 6 bases had no gene match. CDR3 nucleotides: TGTGCCAGCAGTTACACAAACAGGGGATTGAACACTGAAGCTTTCTTT. It encodes CASSYTNRGLNTEAFF.

V is TRBV27 and J is TRBJ2-3; TRBD2 matches 13 bases. The CDR3 contains 15 residues. Trimming at V came to 3 bases and at J to 6 bases, leaving 3 bases not matched to a gene. Germline lookup yields CDR1 MNHEY and CDR2 SMNVEV (reference sequence). CDR3 sequence: CASSFGLAGADTQYF. CDR3 DNA sequence: TGTGCCAGCAGTTTCGGACTAGCGGGGGCGGATACGCAGTATTTT.

CDR3 loop: CAISERRSNYGYTF. Written as DNA, the CDR3 is TGTGCCATCAGTGAGAGGAGGTCTAACTATGGCTACACCTTC. V gene TRBV10-3 combines with J gene TRBJ1-2; the D is unclear. The CDR3 runs 14 residues. The V end lost 2 bases, the J end lost 0 bases, and 7 bases lay between the germline ends. Germline V gene sequence: CDR1 ENHRY, CDR2 SYGVKD.

A few counts support this clonotype. The CDR3 region has the DNA TGTGCCAGCTCACCATCGGGGGGGAACACTGAAGCTTTCTTT. Protein product: CASSPSGGNTEAFF. V and J are TRBV18 and TRBJ1-1, with a weak D call TRBD1 (5 bases). Per the germline V gene, CDR1 is KGHSH and CDR2 is LQKENI. Trimming left V 2 bases short and J 1 base short, with 8 bases between. The CDR3 consists of 14 residues.

This chain joins TRBV12-3 or TRBV12-4 and TRBJ2-3; D is perhaps TRBD1 (5 bases). The V end was cut by 6 bases, the J end by 1 base, with 11 bases between. The CDR3 runs 14 residues. The CDR3 nucleotides read TGTGCCAGCAGGAAGCAGGGTGGCACAGATACGCAGTATTTT. Translation: CASRKQGGTDTQYF.

This chain links TRBV28 with TRBJ2-1, with D perhaps assigned TRBD1 or TRBD2 (6 bases each). Germline assignment: CDR1 MDHEN and CDR2 SYDVKM. V gave up 1 base and J gave up 1 base, with 11 bases separating them. The CDR3 is made up of 16 amino acids. CDR3 DNA sequence: TGTGCCAGCAGTTTATTTGGGGGGCCTTCCTACAATGAGCAGTTCTTC. This sequence encodes CASSLFGGPSYNEQFF. The full variable domain, its missing parts supplied by reference TRBV28 and TRBJ2-1, is DVKVTQSSRYLVKRTGEKVFLECVQDMDHENMFWYRQDPGLGLRLIYFSYDVKMKEKGDIPEGYSVSREKKERFSLILESASTNQTSMYLCASSLFGGPSYNEQFFGPGTRLTVL.

The V call is TRBV23-1, the J call TRBJ1-5; D is perhaps TRBD1 (6 bases). TRBV23-1 is noted as an ORF with a role that remains uncertain. CDR3 length: 17 amino acids. V was trimmed by 8 bases and J by 1 base, leaving 21 bases between them. This CDR3 reads CASGLWTEKNSNQPQHF. The DNA for the CDR3 is TGCGCCAGCGGGCTCTGGACAGAAAAAAACAGCAATCAGCCCCAGCATTTT.